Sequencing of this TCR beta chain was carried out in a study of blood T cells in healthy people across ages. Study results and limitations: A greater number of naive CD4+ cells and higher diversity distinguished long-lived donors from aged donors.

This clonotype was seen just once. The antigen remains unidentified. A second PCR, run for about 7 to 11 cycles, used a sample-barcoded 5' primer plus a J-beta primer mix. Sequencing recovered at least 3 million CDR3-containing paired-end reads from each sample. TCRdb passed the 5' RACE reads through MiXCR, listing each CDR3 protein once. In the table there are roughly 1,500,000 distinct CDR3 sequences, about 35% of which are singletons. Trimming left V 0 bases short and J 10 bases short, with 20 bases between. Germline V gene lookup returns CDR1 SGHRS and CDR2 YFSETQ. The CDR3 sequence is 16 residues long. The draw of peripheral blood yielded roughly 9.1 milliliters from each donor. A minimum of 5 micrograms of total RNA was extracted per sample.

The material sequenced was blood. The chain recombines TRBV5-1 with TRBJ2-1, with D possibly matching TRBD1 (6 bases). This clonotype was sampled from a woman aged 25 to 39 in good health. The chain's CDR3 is CASSLDVGTGTREQFF. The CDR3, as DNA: TGCGCCAGCAGCTTGGATGTGGGGACGGGGACAAGGGAGCAGTTCTTC.